The entry that follows covers one T cell receptor (beta chain) sequence. This record belongs to a study of PD-1 blockade in mismatch repair-deficient tumors. The CDR3 runs 16 residues. CDR1 and CDR2 (germline): LGHNA, YNFKEQ. J was trimmed by 5 bases and V by 4 bases; bases with no gene match: 13. The assay was immunoSEQ multiplex PCR, and TCRdb's table has in-frame clones only and misses some. This table holds more than 95,000 clones, approximately 90% found once. Sequencing used peripheral blood, obtained 44 weeks after starting pembrolizumab. The chain combines TRBV4-2 with TRBJ2-7; 8 bases agree with TRBD1. The receptor was isolated from an adult with mismatch repair-deficient cancer. CDR3 bases: TGTGCCAGCAGCCCACCACAGGGGGAGCCCTTCCACGAGCAGTACTTC. Translation gives CASSPPQGEPFHEQYF.